This T cell receptor beta chain was found in a study of T cell changes during pregnancy in multiple sclerosis. Assay used: immunoSEQ multiplex PCR; TCRdb lists only in-frame clones, some missing. The sample includes 42,000 or so clones, around 92% seen only once; the top ten take 0.35%. The CDR3 is 15 residues long. Germline CDR1 is MNHNY and CDR2 is SVGAGI (reference sequence). The J segment lost 4 bases and the V segment lost 8 bases, leaving 11 bases of the junction unmatched. This chain uses TRBV6-6 with TRBJ1-5; 7 bases agree with TRBD1. Source: CD4+ T cells from peripheral blood mononuclear cells, taken after pregnancy. The TCR was taken from a female donor with multiple sclerosis, enrolled in a pregnancy study. The CDR3 nucleotides read TGTGCCAGCTCCTTACCCGGGACAGAGAATCAGCCCCAGCATTTT. Translated: CASSLPGTENQPQHF.